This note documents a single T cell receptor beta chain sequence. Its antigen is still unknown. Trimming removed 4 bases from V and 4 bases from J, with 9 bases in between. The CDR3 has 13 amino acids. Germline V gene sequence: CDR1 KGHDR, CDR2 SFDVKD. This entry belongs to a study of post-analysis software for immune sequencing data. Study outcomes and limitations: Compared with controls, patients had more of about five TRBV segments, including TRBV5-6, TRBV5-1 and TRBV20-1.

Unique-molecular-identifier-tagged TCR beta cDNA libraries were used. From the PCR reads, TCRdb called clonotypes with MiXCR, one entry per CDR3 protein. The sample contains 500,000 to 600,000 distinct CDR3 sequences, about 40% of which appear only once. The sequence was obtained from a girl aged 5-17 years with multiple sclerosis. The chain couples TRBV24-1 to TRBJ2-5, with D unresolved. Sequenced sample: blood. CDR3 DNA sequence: TGTGCCACCAGTGAACCCTGGCGAGAGACCCAGTACTTC. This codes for CATSEPWRETQYF.